This T cell receptor (beta chain) was sequenced for a study of cytomegalovirus exposure and HLA in healthy donors. Whole-study results and caveats: The Asian-associated ancestry cluster reportedly had fewer N-insertions than the approximately 700-donor mean in a later analysis. For TCR beta chains, V- and J-gene trimming was later linked to a missense DCLRE1C variant. Later work showed greater clonal expansion in HLA-associated TCR beta chains than in equally common others.

About this clone: No antigen is known for it.

Germline lookup yields CDR1 SGHNT and CDR2 YYREEE (reference sequence). CDR3 size: 16 residues. V lost 3 bases and J lost 8; bases outside the gene matches: 10. Both 60 Vbeta primers and 13 Jbeta primers went into the PCR. Only in-frame clones appear in the TCRdb table, and some are missing; sequencing was by immunoSEQ multiplex PCR. This sample has about 96,000 clones, with about three quarters found just once. The sample comprised PBMCs. The origin of this receptor is a man in his fifties in good health and CMV-seropositive. This chain links TRBV5-4 with TRBJ1-6; 8 bases fit TRBD1. The CDR3 DNA reads as TGTGCCAGCAGCTCAGGTGCTGCAGGGGGCGATTCACCCCTCCACTTT. Its translation is CASSSGAAGGDSPLHF. Together with reference TRBV5-4 and TRBJ1-6, the CDR3 gives the full variable domain: ETGVTQSPTHLIKTRGQQVTLRCSSQSGHNTVSWYQQALGQGPQFIFQYYREEENGRGNFPPRFSGLQFPNYSSELNVNALELDDSALYLCASSSGAAGGDSPLHFGNGTRLTVT.